This TCR beta chain was identified in a study of blood T cells in healthy people across ages. General study findings and limits: Conclusively comparing naive with antigen-experienced cells was impossible with unsorted PBMCs. Among T cells, TCR beta diversity per million cells dropped roughly linearly as age rose.

This clonotype was seen once. What it binds is not known. Donors were healthy Caucasian individuals from Russia aged about 6 to 90. Next came a second PCR, run for about 7 to 12 cycles, which used a sample-barcoded 5' primer along with a J-beta primer mix. TCRdb re-called the 5' RACE reads with MiXCR, one entry per CDR3 protein. The data hold some 780,000 distinct CDR3 sequences, with around three fifths observed a single time. The receptor's source is a man in his forties or fifties in good health. The specimen sequenced was blood.

CDR3 nucleotides: TGTGCCACCAGCAGAGTCGCGGGCAATGAGCAGTTCTTC. It translates to CATSRVAGNEQFF. The chain employs TRBV15 and TRBJ2-1; possibly TRBD2 for D (5 bases). The CDR3 sequence is 13 residues long. The germline gives CDR1 LNHNV, CDR2 YYDKDF (reference sequence). V was cut by 1 base and J by 6 bases, with 7 bases left in between.